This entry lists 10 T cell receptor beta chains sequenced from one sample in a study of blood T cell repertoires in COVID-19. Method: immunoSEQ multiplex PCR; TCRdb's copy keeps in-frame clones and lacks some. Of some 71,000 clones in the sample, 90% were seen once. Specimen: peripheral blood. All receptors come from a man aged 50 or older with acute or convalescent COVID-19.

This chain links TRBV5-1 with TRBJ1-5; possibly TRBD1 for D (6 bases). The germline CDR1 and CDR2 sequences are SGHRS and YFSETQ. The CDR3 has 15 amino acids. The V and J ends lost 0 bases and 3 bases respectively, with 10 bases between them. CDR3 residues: CASSLGGGLNQPQHF. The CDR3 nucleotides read TGCGCCAGCAGCTTGGGGGGGGGCCTCAATCAGCCCCAGCATTTT.

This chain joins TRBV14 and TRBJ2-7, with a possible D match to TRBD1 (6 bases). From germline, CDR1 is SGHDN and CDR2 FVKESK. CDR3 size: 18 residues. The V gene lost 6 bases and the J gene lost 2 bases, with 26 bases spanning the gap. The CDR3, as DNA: TGTGCCAGCAGTCAAACAGTTCGCGACCGGGACATACCCTACGAGCAGTACTTC. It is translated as CASSQTVRDRDIPYEQYF. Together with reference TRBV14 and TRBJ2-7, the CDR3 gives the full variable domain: EAGVTQFPSHSVIEKGQTVTLRCDPISGHDNLYWYRRVMGKEIKFLLHFVKESKQDESGMPNNRFLAERTGGTYSTLKVQPAELEDSGVYFCASSQTVRDRDIPYEQYFGPGTRLTVT.

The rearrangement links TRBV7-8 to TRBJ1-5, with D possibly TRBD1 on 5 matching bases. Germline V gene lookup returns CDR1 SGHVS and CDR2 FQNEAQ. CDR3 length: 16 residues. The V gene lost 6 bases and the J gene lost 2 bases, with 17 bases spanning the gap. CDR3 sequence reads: CASSSGLDDGNQPQHF. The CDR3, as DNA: TGTGCCAGCAGTTCAGGGTTGGATGATGGCAATCAGCCCCAGCATTTT. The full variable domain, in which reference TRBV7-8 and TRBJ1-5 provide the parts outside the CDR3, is GAGVSQSPRYKVAKRGQDVALRCDPISGHVSLFWYQQALGQGPEFLTYFQNEAQLDKSGLPSDRFFAERPEGSVSTLKIQRTQQEDSAVYLCASSSGLDDGNQPQHFGDGTRLSIL.

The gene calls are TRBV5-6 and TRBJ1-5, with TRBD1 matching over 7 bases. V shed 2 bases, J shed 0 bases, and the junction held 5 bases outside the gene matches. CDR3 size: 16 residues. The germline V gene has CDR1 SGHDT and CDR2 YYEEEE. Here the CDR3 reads CASSFSRGVSNQPQHF. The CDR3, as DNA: TGTGCCAGCAGCTTTTCCAGGGGGGTTAGCAATCAGCCCCAGCATTTT.

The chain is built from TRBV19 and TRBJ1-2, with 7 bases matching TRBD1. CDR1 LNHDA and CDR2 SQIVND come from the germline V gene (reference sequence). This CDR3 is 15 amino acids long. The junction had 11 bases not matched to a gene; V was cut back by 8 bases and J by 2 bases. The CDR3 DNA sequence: TGTGCCAGTCGATCGCAGGCAGGGGGGAACTATGGCTACACCTTC. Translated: CASRSQAGGNYGYTF.

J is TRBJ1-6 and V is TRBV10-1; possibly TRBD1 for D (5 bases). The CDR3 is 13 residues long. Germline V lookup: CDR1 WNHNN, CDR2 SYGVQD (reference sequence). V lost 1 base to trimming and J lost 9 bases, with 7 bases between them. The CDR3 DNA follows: TGCGCCAGCAGTGAGTGGGGGGGTTCACCCCTCCACTTT. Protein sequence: CASSEWGGSPLHF.

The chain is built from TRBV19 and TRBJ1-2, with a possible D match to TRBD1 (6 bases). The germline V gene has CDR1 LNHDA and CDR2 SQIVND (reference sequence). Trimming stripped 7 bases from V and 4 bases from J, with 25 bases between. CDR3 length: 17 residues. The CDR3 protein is CASNAERSGGDTYGYTF. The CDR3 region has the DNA TGTGCCAGTAATGCGGAGCGTTCGGGAGGGGACACCTATGGCTACACCTTC.

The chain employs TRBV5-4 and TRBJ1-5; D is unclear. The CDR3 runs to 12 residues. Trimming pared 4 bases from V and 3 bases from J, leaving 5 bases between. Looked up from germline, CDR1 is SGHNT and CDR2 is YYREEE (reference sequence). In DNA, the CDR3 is TGTGCCAGCAGCCTCCTCAATCAGCCCCAGCATTTT. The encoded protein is CASSLLNQPQHF.

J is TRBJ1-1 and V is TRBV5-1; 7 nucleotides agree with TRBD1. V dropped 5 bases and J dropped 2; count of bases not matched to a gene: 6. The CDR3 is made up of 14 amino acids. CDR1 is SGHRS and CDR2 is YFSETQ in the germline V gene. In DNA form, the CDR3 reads TGCGCCAGCAGGCACGGACAGGCAAACACTGAAGCTTTCTTT. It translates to CASRHGQANTEAFF.

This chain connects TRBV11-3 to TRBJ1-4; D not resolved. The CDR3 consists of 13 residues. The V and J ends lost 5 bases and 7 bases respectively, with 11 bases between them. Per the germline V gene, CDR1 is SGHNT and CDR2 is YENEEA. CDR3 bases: TGTGCCAGCAGCAAAGAGGGCGGTGAAAAACTGTTTTTT. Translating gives CASSKEGGEKLFF.